This TCR beta chain was retrieved from a study of T cell responses to AZD1222 COVID-19 vaccine. Of note for this clone: Its specificity is not known.

Whole-study findings and limits: AZD1222 recipients seropositive at baseline numbered only six or seven. Unmutated variant regions are reportedly the target of nearly half of TCRs that are spike-specific. Spike-specific TCR breadth and depth went up after people got two AZD1222 doses.

The CDR3 has 12 amino acids. V lost 0 bases to trimming and J lost 15 bases; unmatched junction nucleotides: 5. Germline CDR1 is MNHEY and CDR2 is SVGAGI. The assay was immunoSEQ multiplex PCR, and TCRdb's table has in-frame clones only and misses some. Of some 30,000 clones listed, approximately 93% are singletons. This receptor was identified in an adult in good health. The J gene is TRBJ2-3, the V gene TRBV6-5; TRBD1 matches 8 bases. The material was peripheral blood, obtained on day 0 of AZD1222 vaccination. Here the CDR3 reads CASSYSGTGEYF. CDR3 DNA sequence: TGTGCCAGCAGTTACTCCGGGACAGGTGAATATTTT.